What follows is one TCR beta chain and its context. Method: immunoSEQ multiplex PCR; TCRdb's copy keeps in-frame clones and lacks some. The sample yields millions of clones, approximately 90% seen once. The entry originates in a study of shared clonotypes between healthy human individuals. This TCR derives from a young man in good health. Sequencing was performed on naive CD4+ T cells sorted from blood. Subset of the sample: CD45RA+ positively selected.

The CDR3 is CAIRWASGHNEQFF. As DNA, the CDR3 is TGTGCCATCAGGTGGGCTAGCGGTCACAATGAGCAGTTCTTC. This chain uses TRBV19 with TRBJ2-1, with 7 positions matching TRBD2. This CDR3 contains 14 residues. Germline CDR1 and CDR2: LNHDA and SQIVND (reference sequence). J gave up 5 bases and V 10 bases, and 11 bases lay outside the gene matches.